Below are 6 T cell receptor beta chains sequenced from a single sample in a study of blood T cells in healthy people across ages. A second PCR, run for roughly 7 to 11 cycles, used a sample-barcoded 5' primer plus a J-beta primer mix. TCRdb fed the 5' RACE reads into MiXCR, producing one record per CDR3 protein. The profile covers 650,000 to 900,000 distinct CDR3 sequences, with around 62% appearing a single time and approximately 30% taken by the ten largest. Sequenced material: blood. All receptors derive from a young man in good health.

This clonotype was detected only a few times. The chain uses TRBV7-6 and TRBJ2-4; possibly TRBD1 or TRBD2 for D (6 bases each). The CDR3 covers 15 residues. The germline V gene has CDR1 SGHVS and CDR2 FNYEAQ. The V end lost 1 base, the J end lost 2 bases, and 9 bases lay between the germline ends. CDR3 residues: CASSLVGGTKNIQYF. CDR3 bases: TGTGCCAGCAGCTTAGTGGGGGGCACCAAAAACATTCAGTACTTC.

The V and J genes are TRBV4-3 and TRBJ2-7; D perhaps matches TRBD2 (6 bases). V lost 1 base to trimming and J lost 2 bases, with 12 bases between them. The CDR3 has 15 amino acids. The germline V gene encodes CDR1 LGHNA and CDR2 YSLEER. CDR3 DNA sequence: TGCGCCAGCAGCCAAGGCTCGGGACTCCCCTACGAGCAGTACTTC. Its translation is CASSQGSGLPYEQYF.

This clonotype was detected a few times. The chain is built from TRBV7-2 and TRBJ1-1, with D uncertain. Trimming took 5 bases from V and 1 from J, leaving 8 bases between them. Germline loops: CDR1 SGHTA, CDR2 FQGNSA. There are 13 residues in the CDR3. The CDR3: CASSIGTNTEAFF. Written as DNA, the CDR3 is TGTGCCAGCAGCATTGGCACGAACACTGAAGCTTTCTTT.

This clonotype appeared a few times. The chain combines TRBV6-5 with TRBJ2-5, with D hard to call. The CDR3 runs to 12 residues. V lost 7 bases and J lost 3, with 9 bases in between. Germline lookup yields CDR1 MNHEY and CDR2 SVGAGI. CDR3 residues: CASKRTEETQYF. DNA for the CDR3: TGTGCCAGCAAACGGACGGAAGAGACCCAGTACTTC.

This chain's CDR3 is CASSFDSEAFF. DNA for the CDR3: TGTGCCAGCAGTTTTGATTCTGAAGCTTTCTTT. This chain links TRBV12-3 or TRBV12-4 with TRBJ1-1; unclear D gene. The CDR3 length is 11 residues. V was pared by 3 bases and J by 6 bases, with 5 bases between.

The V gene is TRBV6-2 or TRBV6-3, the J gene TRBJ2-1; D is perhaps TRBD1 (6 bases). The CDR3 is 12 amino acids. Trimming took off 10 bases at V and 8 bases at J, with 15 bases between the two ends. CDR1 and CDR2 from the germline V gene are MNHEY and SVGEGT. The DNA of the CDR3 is TGTGCCACAAAAGGGGGTGGTTATGAGCAGTTCTTC. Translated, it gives CATKGGGYEQFF.